A selection of T cell receptor beta chains follows, all from one sample in a study of blood T cell repertoires in COVID-19. The repertoire was sequenced with immunoSEQ multiplex PCR; TCRdb's copy has only in-frame clones and lacks some. The top ten clones hold about 3% of a sample with around 200,000 clones, just under 80% of them seen once. The specimen sequenced was peripheral blood. These receptors were taken from a woman at least 80 years old with active or convalescent COVID-19. Both conserved end residues are part of each CDR3. D genes are given only for firm matches. Not all rows give a size; the values are once, few, many and, for expanded clones, a class.

D gene,clone size,V gene,J gene,CDR3 DNA,CDR3 protein
TRBD1,NA,TRBV10-3,TRBJ1-2,TGTGCCATCAGTGTTGGACAGGGGGAGGAATATGGCTACACCTTC,CAISVGQGEEYGYTF
NA,NA,TRBV5-1,TRBJ2-5,TGCGCCAGCAGCTTGGCCGGGGTAGGGGAGACCCAGTACTTC,CASSLAGVGETQYF
TRBD2,NA,TRBV5-4,TRBJ2-3,TGTGCCAGCAGGATCCAGAGCGGGGGGCGCGCAGATACGCAGTATTTT,CASRIQSGGRADTQYF
TRBD1,NA,TRBV5-1,TRBJ2-1,TGCGCCAGCAGCTTGACGGGACAGCACTCCTACAATGAGCAGTTCTTC,CASSLTGQHSYNEQFF
NA,NA,TRBV29-1,TRBJ1-1,TGCAGCGTTGATCTTTACCGAACAGCTGAAGCTTTCTTT,CSVDLYRTAEAFF
NA,NA,TRBV3-1/TRBV3-2,TRBJ2-3,TGTGCCAGCAGCCAAGTATATGGGCCGGGGGTGGATACGCAGTATTTT,CASSQVYGPGVDTQYF
TRBD2,NA,TRBV28,TRBJ2-4,TGTGCCAGCAGTTTATCTGGCGGGGGGGCCGGGATTCAGTACTTC,CASSLSGGGAGIQYF
TRBD2,NA,TRBV5-1,TRBJ2-3,TGCGCCAGCAGCTTTATAGCGGGGGGGCATTGGCCTCAGTATTTT,CASSFIAGGHWPQYF
TRBD1,NA,TRBV3-1/TRBV3-2,TRBJ1-6,TGTGCCAGCAGCCCAGGGGGCGCGGATTCACCCCTCCACTTT,CASSPGGADSPLHF
TRBD2,NA,TRBV11-2,TRBJ2-3,TGTGCCAGCAGCTCGATAGCGGGGGGATCCACAGATACGCAGTATTTT,CASSSIAGGSTDTQYF
TRBD1,NA,TRBV15,TRBJ2-7,TGTGCCACCAGCAGAGGTCCGGGACAGTACTACGAGCAGTACTTC,CATSRGPGQYYEQYF
TRBD1,NA,TRBV6-2/TRBV6-3,TRBJ1-1,TGTGCCAGCAGTTACGGTGTGAGGGGGCCAGCTTTCTTT,CASSYGVRGPAFF
TRBD2,NA,TRBV20-1,TRBJ2-1,TGCAGTGCTAGTGCCCTAGCGGGGGGCCGTGATGAGCAGTTCTTC,CSASALAGGRDEQFF
NA,NA,TRBV10-3,TRBJ2-3,TGTGCCATCAGGAGAGACAGGAGCACAGATACGCAGTATTTT,CAIRRDRSTDTQYF
NA,NA,TRBV5-6,TRBJ2-3,TGTGCCAGCAGCCCGGGGGGCCGGGGAGGCACAGATACGCAGTATTTT,CASSPGGRGGTDTQYF
TRBD2,NA,TRBV5-1,TRBJ2-5,TGCGCCAGCAGCTTTAGCGGGGGGCGAACTTGGGAGACCCAGTACTTC,CASSFSGGRTWETQYF
NA,NA,TRBV7-2,TRBJ1-6,TGTGCCAGCAGCTTACTCAGGGAGGGAAATTCACCCCTCCACTTT,CASSLLREGNSPLHF
TRBD1,NA,TRBV28,TRBJ2-7,TGTGCCAGCAGTTCTCCGGGACAGGGGTCCTACGAGCAGTACTTC,CASSSPGQGSYEQYF
NA,once,TRBV19,TRBJ1-1,TGTGCCAGTAGTATGCCACAGGGTATGAACACTGAAGCTTTCTTT,CASSMPQGMNTEAFF
NA,few,TRBV21-1,TRBJ2-3,TGTGCCAGCAGCAATGGAGGCAGGGGGTATACGCAGTATTTT,CASSNGGRGYTQYF
TRBD1,NA,TRBV5-1,TRBJ1-2,TGCGCCAGCAGGGTACGGGACAGGGACTATGGCTACACCTTC,CASRVRDRDYGYTF
NA,NA,TRBV3-1/TRBV3-2,TRBJ2-2,TGTGCCAGCAGCCACAGGACAGCTTCGAACACCGGGGAGCTGTTTTTT,CASSHRTASNTGELFF
NA,NA,TRBV21-1,TRBJ2-7,TGTGCCGGAGAAGTACCCTACGAGCAGTACTTC,CAGEVPYEQYF
TRBD2,NA,TRBV9,TRBJ2-1,TGTGCCAGCAGCGCCGTCACTAGCGGGGGCAATGAGCAGTTCTTC,CASSAVTSGGNEQFF
NA,NA,TRBV27,TRBJ1-3,TGTGCCAGCAGCCGCACAGGGATCTCTGGAAACACCATATATTTT,CASSRTGISGNTIYF
TRBD1,once,TRBV4-2,TRBJ1-2,TGTGCCAGCAGCCAAGGGGCAGGGGGCGCCTATGGCTACACCTTC,CASSQGAGGAYGYTF
NA,NA,TRBV3-1/TRBV3-2,TRBJ2-7,TGTGCCAGCAGCCCATGGACTGGTGACGAGCAGTACTTC,CASSPWTGDEQYF
TRBD1,NA,TRBV18,TRBJ2-3,TGTGCCAGCTCACCGGGACAGGGTGTTAGAGATACGCAGTATTTT,CASSPGQGVRDTQYF
NA,NA,TRBV18,TRBJ2-7,TGTGCCAGCTCACCACGTCTATACTACGAGCAGTACTTC,CASSPRLYYEQYF
NA,NA,TRBV5-1,TRBJ1-3,TGCGCCAGCAGCCCAGTTGTCGGGATCTCTGGAAACACCATATATTTT,CASSPVVGISGNTIYF
TRBD1,NA,TRBV7-2,TRBJ2-7,TGTGCCAGCAGCTTAGACTCAGGGGGTGGCGGCTACGAGCAGTACTTC,CASSLDSGGGGYEQYF
TRBD2,once,TRBV9,TRBJ2-1,TGTGCCAGCGGGCTAGCGGGGCTCAATGAGCAGTTCTTC,CASGLAGLNEQFF
NA,NA,TRBV5-5,TRBJ2-5,TGTGCCAGCAGCTTGGCCGTTGGCCTTGAGACCCAGTACTTC,CASSLAVGLETQYF
NA,NA,TRBV7-9,TRBJ2-3,TGTGCCAGCAGCTTACCGGGTTCCACAGATACGCAGTATTTT,CASSLPGSTDTQYF
TRBD1,NA,TRBV7-2,TRBJ1-1,TGTGCCAGCAGCTTCGGACAGGCGAACACTGAAGCTTTCTTT,CASSFGQANTEAFF
TRBD1,few,TRBV11-2,TRBJ1-2,TGTGCCAGCAGCCCCATTATGGGACAGGGGAACTATGGCTACACCTTC,CASSPIMGQGNYGYTF